This T cell receptor beta chain was profiled in a study of CD8+ T cells in alopecia areata (dated by TCRdb to the late 2010s). Looking at the study overall: Treated patients were enrolled in an open-label pilot trial of oral tofacitinib at 5 to 10 mg twice daily for moderate-to-severe alopecia areata. The RNA source kit depended on sample type: the PAXgene miRNA kit for fixed scalp, the miRNeasy kit for PBMCs, and the RNeasy kit for mouse skin. For the treated patients, the SALT score, which quantifies what percentage of scalp surface area is affected, served as the measure of disease severity. Patients on tofacitinib were biopsied at baseline and after 4 and 24 weeks of treatment, and several of the patients also had a later scalp biopsy. Patients received tofacitinib for 6 to 18 months and were then followed off drug for 6 months to check for delayed response and recurrence. To study T cell clonal expansion in alopecia areata, the researchers applied high-throughput TCRbeta sequencing to both the C3H/HeJ mouse model and human patients. Scalp tissue and sorted CD4+ and CD8+ peripheral blood T cells from patchy and totalis/universalis alopecia areata patients and from healthy controls were covered by human TCRbeta sequencing. TCRbeta CDR3 regions were amplified by immunoSEQ multiplex PCR using 35 Vbeta forward and 13 Jbeta reverse primers. Clonality in the scalp was compared among normal scalp (n=4), patchy alopecia areata scalp (n=8), and alopecia totalis/universalis scalp (n=8). Findings and caveats that apply to the study as a whole: During tofacitinib treatment, many expanded lesional clones stuck around in both scalp and blood, and this persistence may partly explain why relapse happens after treatment is stopped. Because the treated cohort was small and had just a single nonresponder, larger studies are needed to establish links between baseline CD8+ expansion and response. Unlike mouse skin, where gammadelta T cells dominate, normal human skin contains resident alphabeta T cells that get sequenced too, which complicates analysis of the scalp TCR repertoire. Compared with mice, TCR sequences shared between patients were less clear, possibly partly because of HLA diversity across the patient population. Compared with normal scalp, lesional scalp, particularly in alopecia totalis/universalis, had higher clonality and more expanded CD8+ clones, which suggests antigenic drive. Scalp clonality and the number of expanded CD8+ clones among the top 100 scalp clones were significantly decreased by tofacitinib.

In light of the paper, this sample's time point label describes: about 25 weeks on oral tofacitinib. Interpreted using the paper, the treatment or condition label stands for: oral pan-JAK inhibitor, 5-10 mg twice daily. From alopecia areata patients, peripheral blood was collected along with lesional scalp punch biopsies. PBMCs were isolated by density centrifugation and stained for CD3, CD4 and CD8, and CD4+ and CD8+ T cells were sorted on a FACSAria. A word on this clone: The target of this receptor is not known. Base qualities are not at hand, and no much larger clone is one base apart.

Sequences SNHLY (CDR1) and FYNNEI (CDR2) are obtained from the germline V gene. Spanning cysteine to phenylalanine, the CDR3 consists of 16 amino acids. Only the CDR3 portion is preserved as DNA: 48 bases, with reading frame beginning at the first base. After removal of 5 bases from V and 0 bases from J, the junction retains 10 bases not matched to a gene. To prepare the library, the immunoSEQ multiplex PCR assay was applied. RNA was extracted from all samples and reverse transcribed into cDNA, which served as template for TCR sequencing. SuperScript III was used for first-strand cDNA synthesis, primed with a 2:1 mix of oligo-dT and random hexamers. A synthetic immune receptor repertoire was used to assess amplification bias, and residual bias was removed computationally. Under the source paper's analysis protocol: Raw reads were preprocessed for error removal, and CDR3 was defined according to IMGT conventions as running from the conserved cysteine to phenylalanine. Clonality was computed as 1 minus the Shannon entropy, with the entropy normalized by log2 of the number of productive unique TCRs. Scalp TCRbeta sequences were cross-referenced with sorted blood CD4 and CD8 repertoires so that the CD4 or CD8 identity of scalp clones could be inferred. This is the immuneACCESS table as TCRdb keeps it, with only in-frame sequences that have V and J called. A part of the clones is gone; compared with another copy, unresolved V genes explain less than half, and the rest is unexplained. That table is the source of V, J and clone size, and D and trimming were worked out from the DNA. For this sample there are around 110,000 clones; 84% appear just once. Clones ranked in the top ten supply about 24% of the sample.

Sample: CD8+ T cells sorted from blood, taken at week 24, from a patient treated with tofacitinib. The receptor chain draws on TRBV2 and TRBJ2-7; TRBD1 agrees with 7 junctional bases. The receptor was derived from a human donor with alopecia areata. The CDR3 has the sequence CASSPTGTAASYEQYF. The DNA is as follows: TGTGCCAGCAGTCCGACCGGGACAGCTGCCTCCTACGAGCAGTACTTC.